What follows are 9 T cell receptor beta chains derived from one specimen sequenced in a study of control samples from healthy donors and cancer patients. Repertoires were generated with immunoSEQ multiplex PCR, while TCRdb's copy carries only in-frame clones and drops some. The sample contains 150,000 to 180,000 clones, 94% of which appear only once. The sequenced sample was blood. The source of these receptors is a middle-aged man in good health.

The V call is TRBV18, the J call TRBJ2-5; D unclear. Germline V gene sequence: CDR1 KGHSH, CDR2 LQKENI. V was trimmed by 3 bases and J by 2 bases, leaving 10 bases between them. The CDR3 is made up of 14 amino acids. The CDR3 region has the DNA TGTGCCAGCTCACCTGGAGCAGGACAAGAGACCCAGTACTTC. It yields the protein CASSPGAGQETQYF.

The chain recombines TRBV7-8 with TRBJ1-1; TRBD1 agrees at 8 bases. The CDR3 is 18 amino acids. Germline assignment: CDR1 SGHVS and CDR2 FQNEAQ. The trim removed 1 base at V and 1 base at J, leaving 11 bases unmatched. In DNA form, the CDR3 reads TGTGCCAGCAGCTTAGGTGGACAGGGTCCGATTTCGAACACTGAAGCTTTCTTT. Translating it yields CASSLGGQGPISNTEAFF.

This chain uses TRBV6-5 with TRBJ1-1; 9 positions agree with TRBD1. Germline values: CDR1 MNHEY, CDR2 SVGAGI. The CDR3 is 16 amino acids. Losses at the gene ends were 0 bases for V and 4 bases for J; bases not matched to a gene: 6. CDR3 sequence (DNA): TGTGCCAGCAGTTACTCGATATGGGACAGGGCCACTGAAGCTTTCTTT. Amino acid sequence: CASSYSIWDRATEAFF.

The chain employs TRBV5-1 and TRBJ2-3; perhaps D is TRBD1 or TRBD2 (5 bases each). This CDR3 contains 14 residues. CDR1 SGHRS and CDR2 YFSETQ come from the germline V gene. The germline V and J ends were trimmed by 0 bases and 2 bases, with 7 bases remaining between them. The CDR3 region is CASSLGGATDTQYF. In DNA, the CDR3 is TGCGCCAGCAGCTTGGGAGGGGCCACAGATACGCAGTATTTT.

J is TRBJ1-2 and V is TRBV9; the D gene is possibly TRBD1 (5 bases). The CDR3 consists of 17 residues. Trimming pared 2 bases from V and 1 base from J, leaving 18 bases between. From germline, CDR1 is SGDLS and CDR2 YYNGEE. In DNA form, the CDR3 reads TGTGCCAGCAGCGTTAGGCTAAACCGGGACGGTAACTATGGCTACACCTTC. Translated, it gives CASSVRLNRDGNYGYTF.

In DNA form, the CDR3 reads TGTGCCAGCAGCAGCGGGGGGGAGGGCAATCAGCCCCAGCATTTT. Translated: CASSSGGEGNQPQHF. The chain combines TRBV7-9 with TRBJ1-5, with D possibly matching TRBD1 (5 bases). Trimming removed 5 bases from V and 2 bases from J, with 13 bases in between. The CDR3 is 15 residues long. Germline V gene sequence: CDR1 SEHNR, CDR2 FQNEAQ (reference sequence).

DNA of the CDR3: TGCAGTGCTAGTGGGCCGCTCGGGTCTCAATACTTGAACACTGAAGCTTTCTTT. Amino acid sequence: CSASGPLGSQYLNTEAFF. The chain combines TRBV20-1 with TRBJ1-1; D call uncertain. The germline V and J ends were trimmed by 3 bases and 0 bases, with 23 bases remaining between them. Germline CDR1 DFQATT, CDR2 SNEGSKA (reference sequence). This CDR3 spans 18 amino acids.

This chain connects TRBV7-2 to TRBJ2-5; D is perhaps TRBD1 or TRBD2 (6 bases each). Germline CDR1 reads SGHTA; CDR2 reads FQGNSA. V shed 2 bases and J shed 4 bases, with 11 bases lying between them. The CDR3 spans 14 residues. The CDR3 bases are TGTGCCAGCAGCTTAAGGGGGAGGCGAGAGACCCAGTACTTC. Encoded protein: CASSLRGRRETQYF.

The count of this clone is one. This chain joins TRBV7-2 and TRBJ2-5, with 8 positions matching TRBD2. The length of the CDR3 is 13 residues. The germline V gene has CDR1 SGHTA and CDR2 FQGNSA. V shed 5 bases, J shed 5 bases, and the junction held 4 bases outside the gene matches. The CDR3 sequence: CASSPRGVETQYF. DNA for the CDR3: TGTGCCAGCAGCCCGCGGGGGGTGGAGACCCAGTACTTC. Based on the CDR3 plus reference TRBV7-2 and TRBJ2-5, the full variable domain is GAGVSQSPSNKVTEKGKDVELRCDPISGHTALYWYRQSLGQGLEFLIYFQGNSAPDKSGLPSDRFSAERTGGSVSTLTIQRTQQEDSAVYLCASSPRGVETQYFGPGTRLLVL.